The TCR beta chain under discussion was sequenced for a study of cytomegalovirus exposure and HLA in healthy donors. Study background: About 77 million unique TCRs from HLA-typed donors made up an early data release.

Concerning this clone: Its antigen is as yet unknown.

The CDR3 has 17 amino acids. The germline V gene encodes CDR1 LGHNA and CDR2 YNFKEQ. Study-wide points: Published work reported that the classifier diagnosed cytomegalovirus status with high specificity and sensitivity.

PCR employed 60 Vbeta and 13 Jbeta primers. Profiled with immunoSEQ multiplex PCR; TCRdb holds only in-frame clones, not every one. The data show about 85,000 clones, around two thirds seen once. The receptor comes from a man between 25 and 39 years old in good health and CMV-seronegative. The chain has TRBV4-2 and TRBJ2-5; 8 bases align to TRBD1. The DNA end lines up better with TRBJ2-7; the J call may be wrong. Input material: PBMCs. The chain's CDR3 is CASSQDPQGQAPYEQYF. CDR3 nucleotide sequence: TGTGCCAGCAGCCAAGATCCCCAGGGACAGGCCCCCTACGAGCAGTACTTC.